This entry lists 26 T cell receptor beta chains sequenced from one sample in a study of cytomegalovirus exposure and HLA in healthy donors. The PCR made use of 60 Vbeta and 13 Jbeta primers. Clones were sequenced by immunoSEQ multiplex PCR, and TCRdb holds only the in-frame ones, with some missing. The sample gives about 140,000 clones, 70% to 80% of which show up once; roughly 1.6% is in the top ten. Sequences were obtained from PBMCs. The receptors stem from a female donor in good health and CMV-seronegative.

The rearrangement joins TRBV5-1 to TRBJ1-4; D is possibly TRBD1 (5 bases). V lost 7 bases and J 5 bases, leaving 12 bases between the germline ends. The CDR3 contains 13 residues. Germline V CDR1 and CDR2: SGHRS, YFSETQ. CDR3 in amino acids: CASRDRKNEKLFF. The CDR3 coding sequence is TGCGCCAGCCGAGACAGAAAAAATGAAAAACTGTTTTTT.

The V call is TRBV6-1, the J call TRBJ1-2; D possibly corresponds to TRBD1 (5 bases). Germline lookup yields CDR1 MNHNS and CDR2 SASEGT. The CDR3 runs 14 residues. The V end lost 3 bases, the J end lost 4 bases, and 12 bases lay between the germline ends. Here the CDR3 reads CASSDPAGIYGYTF. As DNA, the CDR3 is TGTGCCAGCAGTGATCCGGCAGGGATCTATGGCTACACCTTC.

This clone was counted a single time. The chain links TRBV30 to TRBJ2-7; 9 bases are shared with TRBD1. The CDR3 length is 15 residues. V was pared by 3 bases and J by 2 bases, with 8 bases of the junction left unmatched. Looked up from germline, CDR1 is GTSNPN and CDR2 is SVGIG (reference sequence). CDR3 sequence reads: CAWSHPGQGAYEQYF. The DNA of the CDR3 is TGTGCCTGGAGCCACCCGGGACAGGGAGCCTACGAGCAGTACTTC.

The chain combines TRBV28 with TRBJ2-5, with D perhaps TRBD1 (6 bases). The CDR3 has 16 amino acids. From germline, CDR1 is MDHEN and CDR2 SYDVKM. V dropped 6 bases and J dropped 0 bases, with 17 bases sitting between them. CDR3: CASSSPLGTHQETQYF. CDR3 bases: TGTGCCAGCAGCTCACCCCTCGGGACACACCAAGAGACCCAGTACTTC.

This chain uses TRBV5-1 with TRBJ1-5; D may be TRBD1 (6 bases). From germline, CDR1 is SGHRS and CDR2 YFSETQ. The CDR3 sequence is 15 residues long. V lost 2 bases and J 6 bases, leaving 15 bases between the germline ends. CDR3 sequence: CASSLSGVLSQPQHF. CDR3 sequence (DNA): TGCGCCAGCAGCTTATCAGGGGTTTTAAGTCAGCCCCAGCATTTT.

Only a few counts were recorded for this clone. This rearrangement joins TRBV25-1 to TRBJ1-2, with TRBD1 identical over 9 bases. The CDR3 length is 17 residues. The V gene end was trimmed by 0 bases and the J gene end by 4 bases; junction bases not matched to a gene: 9. The germline CDR1 and CDR2 sequences are MGHDK and SYGVNS. CDR3 sequence reads: CASSEYGDRGEIYGYTF. The CDR3 nucleotides are TGTGCCAGCAGTGAATATGGAGACAGGGGGGAAATCTATGGCTACACCTTC.

The V and J genes are TRBV10-1 and TRBJ2-1; 8 bases map to TRBD1. Germline V CDR1 and CDR2: WNHNN, SYGVQD (reference sequence). V shed 3 bases and J 9 bases; nucleotides not matched to a gene: 25. This CDR3 is 20 amino acids long. CDR3 DNA sequence: TGCGCCAGCAGTGACTCTTACGGAGGGACAGGATGGTCCTTGGCACCTGAGCAGTTCTTC. Its protein product is CASSDSYGGTGWSLAPEQFF.

The gene calls are TRBV27 and TRBJ2-4; D unresolved. The CDR3 runs 14 residues. V was shortened by 5 bases and J by 0 bases, with 8 bases between the two germline ends. Germline V gene sequence: CDR1 MNHEY, CDR2 SMNVEV (reference sequence). The CDR3 DNA reads TGTGCCAGCAGTGAGGATATAGCCAAAAACATTCAGTACTTC. It is translated as CASSEDIAKNIQYF.

This chain joins TRBV25-1 and TRBJ1-3, with a possible D match to TRBD1 (6 bases). V lost 3 bases to trimming and J lost 0 bases, with 15 bases between them. The CDR3 consists of 17 residues. Germline V lookup: CDR1 MGHDK, CDR2 SYGVNS. CDR3 sequence reads: CASSDSLRDNSGNTIYF. CDR3 sequence (DNA): TGTGCCAGCAGTGACTCTCTCCGGGACAACTCTGGAAACACCATATATTTT. Together with reference TRBV25-1 and TRBJ1-3, the CDR3 gives the full variable domain: EADIYQTPRYLVIGTGKKITLECSQTMGHDKMYWYQQDPGMELHLIHYSYGVNSTEKGDLSSESTVSRIRTEHFPLTLESARPSHTSQYLCASSDSLRDNSGNTIYFGEGSWLTVV.

This rearrangement joins TRBV6-6 to TRBJ1-5; 7 bases are a match to TRBD1. CDR1 and CDR2 (germline): MNHNY, SVGAGI (reference sequence). The CDR3 length is 14 residues. V lost 6 bases, J lost 6 bases, and 8 bases stayed unmatched. CDR3 sequence reads: CASSLDRVGQPQHF. In DNA form, the CDR3 reads TGTGCCAGCAGCCTAGACAGGGTGGGTCAGCCCCAGCATTTT.

The rearrangement joins TRBV7-7 to TRBJ2-2, with D possibly TRBD1 on 5 matching bases. The germline CDR1 and CDR2 sequences are SSHAT and FNYEAQ (reference sequence). CDR3 length equals 14 residues. V was clipped by 2 bases and J by 5 bases, with 9 bases between them. The CDR3 DNA reads TGTGCCAGCAGCTTACAGGGTGAGACCGGGGAGCTGTTTTTT. It specifies CASSLQGETGELFF.

The rearrangement uses TRBV6-4 and TRBJ2-2, with 8 bases aligning to TRBD2. Germline-derived CDR1 and CDR2 are MRHNA and SNTAGT. This CDR3 contains 16 residues. V was clipped by 3 bases and J by 4 bases; unmatched bases: 7. CDR3 DNA sequence: TGTGCCAGCAGTGATAAGGAAGCGGGGGCCACCGGGGAGCTGTTTTTT. This codes for CASSDKEAGATGELFF.

J is TRBJ1-5 and V is TRBV2, with unresolved D. The V and J ends lost 0 bases and 5 bases respectively, with 5 bases between them. The CDR3 is made up of 13 amino acids. The germline V gene encodes CDR1 SNHLY and CDR2 FYNNEI. This CDR3 reads CASSEAGYQPQHF. DNA for the CDR3: TGTGCCAGCAGTGAAGCCGGGTATCAGCCCCAGCATTTT.

This sequence joins TRBV28 and TRBJ1-1, with D perhaps TRBD1 (5 bases). Germline CDR1 reads MDHEN; CDR2 reads SYDVKM. V gave up 3 bases and J gave up 9 bases, with 17 bases separating them. The CDR3 sequence is 14 residues long. Here the CDR3 DNA reads TGTGCCAGCAGTTTTGGGGCGGCACACCGAAAAGCTTTCTTT. It is translated as CASSFGAAHRKAFF.

On this clone: The same CDR3 is also encoded by other DNA sequences in this sample. The chain is built from TRBV28 and TRBJ2-1; 12 positions agree with TRBD1. CDR3 length equals 15 residues. With V trimmed by 1 base and J by 8 bases, 3 bases remained unmatched. CDR1 and CDR2 (germline): MDHEN, SYDVKM. The CDR3 spells CASSLSGQGADEQFF. The CDR3 DNA follows: TGTGCCAGCAGTTTATCGGGACAGGGGGCCGATGAGCAGTTCTTC.

The chain employs TRBV2 and TRBJ2-7, with 7 bases that match TRBD1. The germline gives CDR1 SNHLY, CDR2 FYNNEI. There are 13 residues in the CDR3. The junction had 6 bases not matched to a gene; V was cut back by 8 bases and J by 2 bases. In DNA, the CDR3 is TGTGCCAGCCACGACAGGGTCACCTACGAGCAGTACTTC. Protein sequence: CASHDRVTYEQYF.

The rearrangement uses TRBV6-1 and TRBJ2-7, with 7 bases aligning to TRBD1. The CDR3 contains 15 residues. The germline V gene has CDR1 MNHNS and CDR2 SASEGT. V lost 4 bases and J lost 6; bases outside the gene matches: 12. The CDR3 DNA is TGTGCCAGCAGTGGACCCGACAGGGTTCGGAGCGAGCAGTACTTC. This translates into CASSGPDRVRSEQYF.

The rearrangement links TRBV5-6 to TRBJ1-1; D not certain. CDR3 length: 14 residues. Germline-derived CDR1 and CDR2 are SGHDT and YYEEEE. V was clipped by 5 bases and J by 3 bases, with 14 bases between them. The CDR3 DNA sequence: TGTGCCAGCAGTCCCGGGTCCGTGGACACTGAAGCTTTCTTT. Protein product: CASSPGSVDTEAFF.

The chain combines TRBV5-1 with TRBJ1-2; 9 bases fit TRBD1. V lost 0 bases, J lost 7 bases, and 7 bases stayed unmatched. The germline gives CDR1 SGHRS, CDR2 YFSETQ. The CDR3 length is 15 residues. CDR3 sequence reads: CASSLAGQGQGGYTF. The DNA of the CDR3 is TGCGCCAGCAGCTTGGCAGGACAGGGGCAGGGTGGCTACACCTTC.

This rearrangement joins TRBV27 to TRBJ1-4; TRBD1 agrees at 10 bases. The V gene end was trimmed by 4 bases and the J gene end by 8 bases; junction bases not matched to a gene: 4. The germline gives CDR1 MNHEY, CDR2 SMNVEV (reference sequence). CDR3 size: 14 residues. The CDR3, as DNA: TGTGCCAGCAGTTCCGGGACAGGGGTGGAAAAACTGTTTTTT. It specifies CASSSGTGVEKLFF.

The chain joins TRBV5-6 to TRBJ2-7; tentatively, D is TRBD2 (6 bases). Trimming cost V 0 bases and J 2 bases, with 9 bases left between them. The CDR3 has 14 amino acids. The germline V gene has CDR1 SGHDT and CDR2 YYEEEE. The CDR3 DNA is TGTGCCAGCAGCTTGGGTGCGGGACCCTACGAGCAGTACTTC. Translating gives CASSLGAGPYEQYF.

The V call is TRBV12-5, the J call TRBJ2-7; the match to TRBD1 covers 11 bases. The J segment lost 2 bases and the V segment lost 0 bases, leaving 3 bases of the junction unmatched. CDR3 length equals 16 residues. The V gene's germline CDR1 is LGHNT and CDR2 FRNRAP. CDR3 nucleotides: TGTGCTAGTGGTTTGGTACTGGGACAGGGGGCCTACGAGCAGTACTTC. It yields the protein CASGLVLGQGAYEQYF.

This clone has just one count. J is TRBJ2-7 and V is TRBV5-1, with TRBD1 matching over 7 bases. The germline V gene has CDR1 SGHRS and CDR2 YFSETQ. Trimming cost V 3 bases and J 10 bases; bases outside gene matches: 10. The CDR3 is 13 amino acids. This CDR3 is CASSWEQGLDQYF. CDR3 sequence (DNA): TGCGCCAGCAGCTGGGAACAGGGGCTCGACCAGTACTTC.

The rearrangement joins TRBV2 to TRBJ2-1; D is possibly TRBD2 (5 bases). Trimming took off 6 bases at V and 2 bases at J, with 14 bases between the two ends. Germline V gene data show CDR1 as SNHLY and CDR2 as FYNNEI. There are 15 residues in the CDR3. CDR3 DNA: TGTGCCAGCAGAATGCTAGAGGGAGCCTACAATGAGCAGTTCTTC. It codes for CASRMLEGAYNEQFF. Using reference TRBV2 and TRBJ2-1 for the parts outside the CDR3, the full variable domain is EPEVTQTPSHQVTQMGQEVILRCVPISNHLYFYWYRQILGQKVEFLVSFYNNEISEKSEIFDDQFSVERPDGSNFTLKIRSTKLEDSAMYFCASRMLEGAYNEQFFGPGTRLTVL.

This clone came up a few times. The V gene is TRBV7-9, the J gene TRBJ2-7; 7 bases agree with TRBD1. Germline assignment: CDR1 SEHNR and CDR2 FQNEAQ (reference sequence). The length of the CDR3 is 16 residues. With 5 bases clipped from V and 2 bases from J, the junction kept 12 bases outside the gene matches. DNA of the CDR3: TGTGCCAGCAGCCCAGAGGTCGGCAGGGGGACCTACGAGCAGTACTTC. This codes for CASSPEVGRGTYEQYF.

This clone came up a few times. The chain is built from TRBV6-4 and TRBJ2-1; a weak D match, TRBD1 (5 bases). Germline CDR1 reads MRHNA; CDR2 reads SNTAGT. The ends were cut back, 6 bases at V and 1 base at J, with 13 bases in the middle. This CDR3 is built from 15 residues. The DNA for the CDR3 is TGTGCCAGCAGCCTCGAGTCAGGGTCCTACAATGAGCAGTTCTTC. Amino acid sequence: CASSLESGSYNEQFF.